This TCR beta chain was recovered during a study of cytomegalovirus exposure and HLA in healthy donors. Study outcomes and limitations: A later examination showed that TCR association rates differed by HLA locus, with DRB1 most and HLA-C fewest. A missense DCLRE1C variant was associated with V- and J-gene trimming of TCR beta chains in a later analysis, and an independent cohort replicated the association. It has been reported that TCR beta sequences accurately predicted the HLA-A and HLA-B alleles of most subjects.

The CDR3 contains 14 residues. The germline V gene has CDR1 LNHDA and CDR2 SQIVND (reference sequence). V dropped 7 bases and J dropped 0; count of bases not matched to a gene: 2. Details on this clone: Its antigen is as yet unknown.

In the PCR, 60 Vbeta and 13 Jbeta primers were used. The data were produced by immunoSEQ multiplex PCR, yet TCRdb's version contains in-frame clones alone and is incomplete. The sample contains 95,000 to 150,000 clones, around 80% of which appear only once. The chain carries TRBV19 and TRBJ2-2; TRBD2 matches 7 bases. The TCR was taken from a female donor in good health and CMV-seronegative. The specimen was PBMCs. Written as DNA, the CDR3 is TGTGCCAGTAAGGGGACTACGAACACCGGGGAGCTGTTTTTT. Its protein product is CASKGTTNTGELFF.